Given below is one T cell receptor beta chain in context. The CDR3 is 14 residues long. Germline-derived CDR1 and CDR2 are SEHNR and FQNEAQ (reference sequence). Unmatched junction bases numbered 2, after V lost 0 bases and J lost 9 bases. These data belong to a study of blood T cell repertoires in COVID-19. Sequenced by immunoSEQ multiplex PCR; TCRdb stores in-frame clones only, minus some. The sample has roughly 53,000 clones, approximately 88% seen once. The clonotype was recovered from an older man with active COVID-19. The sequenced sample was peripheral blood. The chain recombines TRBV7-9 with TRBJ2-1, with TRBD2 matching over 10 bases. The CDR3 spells CASSLASGRFEQFF. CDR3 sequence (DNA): TGTGCCAGCAGCTTAGCTAGCGGGAGGTTTGAGCAGTTCTTC.